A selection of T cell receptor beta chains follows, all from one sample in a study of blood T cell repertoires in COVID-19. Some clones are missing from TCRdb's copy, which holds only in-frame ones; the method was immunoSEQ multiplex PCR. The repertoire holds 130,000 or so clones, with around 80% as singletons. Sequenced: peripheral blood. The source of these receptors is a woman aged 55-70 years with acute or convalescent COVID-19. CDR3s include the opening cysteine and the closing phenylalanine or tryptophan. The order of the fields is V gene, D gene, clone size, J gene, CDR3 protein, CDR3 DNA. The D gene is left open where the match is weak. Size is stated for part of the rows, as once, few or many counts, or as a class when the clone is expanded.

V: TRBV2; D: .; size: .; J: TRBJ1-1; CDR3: CARSSVGGYTEAFF; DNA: TGTGCCAGAAGCTCTGTGGGGGGTTACACTGAAGCTTTCTTT
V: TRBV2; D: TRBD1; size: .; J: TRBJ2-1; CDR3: CASSGTGLHEQFF; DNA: TGTGCCAGCAGTGGGACAGGGCTGCATGAGCAGTTCTTC
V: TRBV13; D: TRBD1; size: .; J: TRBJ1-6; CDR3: CASSDRGVSPLHF; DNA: TGTGCCAGCAGCGACAGGGGTGTCTCACCCCTCCACTTT
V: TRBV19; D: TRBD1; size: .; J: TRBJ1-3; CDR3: CASRRVGQGTLSGNTIYF; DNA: TGTGCCAGTCGCCGGGTGGGACAGGGAACCCTATCTGGAAACACCATATATTTT
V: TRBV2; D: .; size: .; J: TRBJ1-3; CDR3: CASSQGRSGNTIYF; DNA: TGTGCCAGCAGTCAGGGTCGCTCTGGAAACACCATATATTTT
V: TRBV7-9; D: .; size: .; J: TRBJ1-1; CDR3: CASVRTAMNTEAFF; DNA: TGTGCCAGTGTTAGGACTGCCATGAACACTGAAGCTTTCTTT
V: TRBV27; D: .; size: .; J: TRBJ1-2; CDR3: CASSWGGSPSNYGYTF; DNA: TGTGCCAGCAGCTGGGGAGGGTCCCCGTCTAACTATGGCTACACCTTC
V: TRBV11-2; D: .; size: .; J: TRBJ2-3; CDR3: CASSLTVADTQYF; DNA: TGTGCCAGCAGCTTAACGGTGGCAGATACGCAGTATTTT
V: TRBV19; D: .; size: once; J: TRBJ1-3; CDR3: CASSQGSGNTIYF; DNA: TGTGCCAGTTCTCAGGGCTCTGGAAACACCATATATTTT
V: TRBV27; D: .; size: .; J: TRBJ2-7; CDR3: CASRNGLSYEQYF; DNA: TGTGCCAGCAGGAATGGACTTAGCTACGAGCAGTACTTC
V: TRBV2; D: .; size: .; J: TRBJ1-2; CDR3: CASHKRGGVNYGYTF; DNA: TGTGCCAGTCATAAAAGGGGAGGGGTTAACTATGGCTACACCTTC
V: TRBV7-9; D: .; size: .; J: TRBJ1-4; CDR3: CASRHHTTTNEKLFF; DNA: TGTGCCAGCAGGCACCACACCACAACTAATGAAAAACTGTTTTTT
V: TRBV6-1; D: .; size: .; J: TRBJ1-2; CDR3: CASSEAWRYTF; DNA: TGTGCCAGCAGTGAAGCGTGGCGCTACACCTTC
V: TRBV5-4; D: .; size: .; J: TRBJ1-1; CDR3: CASSLRRVVDHTEAFF; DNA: TGTGCCAGCAGTCTGAGGAGGGTAGTCGACCACACTGAAGCTTTCTTT
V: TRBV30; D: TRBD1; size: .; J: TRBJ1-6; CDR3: CAWTRTGGFSPLHF; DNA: TGTGCCTGGACCCGGACAGGGGGCTTTTCACCCCTCCACTTT
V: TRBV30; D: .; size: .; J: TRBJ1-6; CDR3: CAWSPGVKPPLHF; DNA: TGTGCCTGGAGCCCCGGGGTCAAACCACCCCTCCACTTT
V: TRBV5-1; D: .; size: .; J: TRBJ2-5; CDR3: CASSLAPSGGTQYF; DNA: TGCGCCAGCAGCTTGGCCCCCTCCGGGGGGACCCAGTACTTC
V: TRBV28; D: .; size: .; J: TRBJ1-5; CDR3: CASSGHLYQPQHF; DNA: TGTGCCAGCAGCGGACACCTTTATCAGCCCCAGCATTTT
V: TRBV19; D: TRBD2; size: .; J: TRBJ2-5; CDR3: CASSISSVPASGQETQYF; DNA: TGTGCCAGTAGTATTTCTTCGGTCCCCGCTAGCGGTCAAGAGACCCAGTACTTC
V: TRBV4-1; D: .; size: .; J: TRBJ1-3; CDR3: CASSTLLEGGNTIYF; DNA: TGCGCCAGCAGCACCCTTCTCGAGGGAGGAAACACCATATATTTT
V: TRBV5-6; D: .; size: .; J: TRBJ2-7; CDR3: CASSLWGHMYEQYF; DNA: TGTGCCAGCAGCTTGTGGGGACACATGTACGAGCAGTACTTC
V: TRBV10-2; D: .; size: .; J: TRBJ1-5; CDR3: CASRRRGSSNQPQHF; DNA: TGCGCCAGCAGGCGGCGCGGGAGCAGCAATCAGCCCCAGCATTTT
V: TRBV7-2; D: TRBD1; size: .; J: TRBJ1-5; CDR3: CASSLGTGAYQPQHF; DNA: TGTGCCAGCAGCTTGGGGACAGGGGCATACCAGCCCCAGCATTTT
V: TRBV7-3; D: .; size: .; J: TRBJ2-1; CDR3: CASRRQEFYNEQFF; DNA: TGTGCCAGCAGACGACAGGAGTTCTACAATGAGCAGTTCTTC
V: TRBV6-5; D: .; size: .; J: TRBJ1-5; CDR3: CASFSDGNSNQPQHF; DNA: TGTGCCAGCTTTTCGGACGGGAATAGCAATCAGCCCCAGCATTTT